The clone carrying this T cell receptor beta chain has only a few counts. Its antigen is still unknown. This sample was taken from a study of blood T cells in healthy people across ages. Study results and caveats: Per-million-T-cell TCR beta diversity fell roughly linearly with age. TCR beta diversity tracked closely with naive T cell percentage.

Germline CDR1 DFQATT, CDR2 SNEGSKA (reference sequence). The length of the CDR3 is 15 residues. V lost 5 bases and J lost 5, with 19 bases in between. Through a sample-barcoded 5' primer and a J-beta primer mix, a second PCR was run for roughly 7 to 12 cycles. TCRdb independently ran MiXCR on the 5' RACE reads; one entry per CDR3 protein. This sample carries 550,000 to 600,000 distinct CDR3 sequences, 27% of them seen once, and the ten largest clones take approximately 17%. The receptor's source is a woman aged 70 to 79 in good health. The sequencing sample was made of blood. V gene TRBV20-1 combines with J gene TRBJ1-5; D ambiguous. In nucleotides, the CDR3 is TGCAGTGCTTCATTGGGTGTATCATTCGATCAGCCCCAGCATTTT. Its protein is CSASLGVSFDQPQHF.